This T cell receptor (beta chain) was documented in a study of Ad26.COV2.S vaccination and SARS-CoV-2 variants. Study at large: Donor was assigned to the Ad26.COV2.S arm of trial COV1001. The study gave Ad26.COV2.S intramuscularly, once or twice 56 days apart.

Study results and limitations: Non-spike TCR breadth was similar in vaccine and placebo recipients. Vaccine recipients showed a spike-specific TCR breadth that was higher than in placebo recipients.

Clones were sequenced by immunoSEQ multiplex PCR, and TCRdb holds only the in-frame ones, with some missing. The data contain around 300,000 clones, more than 85% of them singletons. The treatment was: around 19 received Ad26.COV2.S at low or high dose, single or two shots; a few received placebo; per-sample allocation not given. Samples came from day 63 after the first vaccine or placebo injection. Worth noting for this clone: Antigen: not known.

This CDR3 comprises 17 residues. J gave up 4 bases and V 5 bases, and 10 bases lay outside the gene matches. Germline CDR1 and CDR2: KGHSH and LQKENI. Source: peripheral blood, taken in a trial of Ad26.COV2.S vaccine versus placebo. This chain links TRBV18 with TRBJ2-2; 10 bases match TRBD1. The clonotype was recovered from a person aged 18-60 years who received the Ad26.COV2.S COVID-19 vaccine or a placebo. For the CDR3, the DNA is TGTGCCAGCTCATCAGCCGGGACAGGGGCGCCCACCGGGGAGCTGTTTTTT. Translated: CASSSAGTGAPTGELFF.